This record looks at one T cell receptor beta chain sequence and its context. No antigen is known for it. Via MiXCR, TCRdb re-called the RT-PCR reads, giving one row per CDR3 protein. The table has about 700,000 distinct CDR3 sequences, approximately 14% seen once; the top ten hold 11%. CDR3 length: 14 amino acids. The V gene lost 0 bases and the J gene lost 3 bases, with 5 bases spanning the gap. Germline CDR1 and CDR2: SGHVS and FQNEAQ. The sample is drawn from a study of response to subunit inactivated influenza vaccine. Broader study findings: Only a handful of new T cells, the authors suggested, are recruited with each seasonal influenza vaccination.

Sequenced here: PBMCs from blood, sampled 12 days after vaccination. The receptor's source is a man aged 50 to 59 who received an inactivated influenza vaccine. The V and J genes are TRBV7-8 and TRBJ2-2, with unresolved D. The CDR3 coding sequence is TGTGCCAGCAGCTTAGCGGAGTACACCGGGGAGCTGTTTTTT. The encoded protein is CASSLAEYTGELFF.